The 20 T cell receptor beta chains listed next were all sequenced from one sample in a study of Tregs in tolerant kidney transplant recipients. Profiled with immunoSEQ multiplex PCR; TCRdb holds only in-frame clones, not every one. The sample table includes about 48,000 clones. Sequenced material: CD4+ T cells from blood, taken before the transplant. The receptor source for this set is a human donor who received a combined kidney and bone marrow transplant.

Comments on this clone: The read stops 3 residues short of the end of the CDR3; the missing end is completed from the germline J gene. J is TRBJ2-7 and V is TRBV29-1, with 9 bases aligning to TRBD1. J gave up 6 bases and V 6 bases, and 12 bases lay outside the gene matches. CDR1 is SQVTM and CDR2 is ANQGSEA in the germline V gene. CDR3 length: 14 amino acids. CDR3 DNA, as far as it was read: TGCAGCGTCGGAACACTATCGACAGGGGGCGAG. Translating gives CSVGTLSTGGE. The full-length CDR3 reads as CSVGTLSTGGEQYF.

As for this clone: With the read ending 3 residues before the CDR3 end, the germline J gene is used to fill in that end. V usage is TRBV7-9 and J usage is TRBJ2-2; possibly TRBD1 for D (7 bases). CDR1 and CDR2 from the germline V gene are SEHNR and FQNEAQ (reference sequence). This CDR3 comprises 15 residues. Trimming took 4 bases from V and 5 from J, leaving 14 bases between them. The CDR3 loop is CASSSGGSETGELFF. The covered CDR3 bases are TGTGCCAGCAGCTCAGGGGGGAGCGAGACCGGGGAG. The whole variable domain, remainder taken from reference TRBV7-9 and TRBJ2-2, is DTGVSQNPRHKITKRGQNVTFRCDPISEHNRLYWYRQTLGQGPEFLTYFQNEAQLEKSRLLSDRFSAERPKGSFSTLEIQRTEQGDSAMYLCASSSGGSETGELFFGEGSRLTVL.

To note about this clone: The read gets to within 3 residues of the CDR3 end, and the germline J gene fills in the rest. The J gene is TRBJ2-1, the V gene TRBV18; TRBD2 aligns across 11 bases. Germline CDR1 reads KGHSH; CDR2 reads LQKENI. V gave up 4 bases and J gave up 0 bases; unmatched junction bases: 2. There are 16 residues in the CDR3. This CDR3 reads CASSLLAGDSYNEQFF. The part of the CDR3 DNA that was read is TGTGCCAGCTCACTACTAGCGGGGGACTCCTACAATGAG. The full variable domain, rest sourced from reference TRBV18 and TRBJ2-1, is NAGVMQNPRHLVRRRGQEARLRCSPMKGHSHVYWYRQLPEEGLKFMVYLQKENIIDESGMPKERFSAEFPKEGPSILRIQQVVRGDSAAYFCASSLLAGDSYNEQFFGPGTRLTVL.

With respect to this clone: The sequenced fragment ends 3 residues before the CDR3 boundary, so the rest is inferred from the germline J gene. The V and J genes are TRBV6-2 or TRBV6-3 and TRBJ2-1; TRBD1 matches 8 bases. J was trimmed by 3 bases and V by 10 bases; bases with no gene match: 5. The CDR3 runs 13 residues. CDR1 is MNHEY and CDR2 is SVGEGT in the germline V gene. The CDR3 DNA, read in part, is TGTGCCACCAAAGGGACAGGCTACAATGAG. It specifies CATKGTGYNE. From start to end, the CDR3 is CATKGTGYNEQFF.

A remark on this clone: The observed sequence ends 3 residues before the CDR3 terminus, with the missing tail filled in from the germline J gene. The chain has TRBV29-1 and TRBJ2-2; D gene uncertain. This CDR3 comprises 13 residues. CDR1 and CDR2 from the germline V gene are SQVTM and ANQGSEA. Trimming took off 0 bases at V and 6 bases at J, with 8 bases between the two ends. The sequenced CDR3 bases are TGCAGCGTTGAAGAGTCGCCGGCCGGGGAG. The encoded protein is CSVEESPAGE. The CDR3, in full, reads CSVEESPAGELFF.

CDR3 sequence reads: CASSLGRDYGYTF. Partial CDR3 DNA: TGTGCCAGCAGCTTAGGCAGGGACTATGGC. The chain uses TRBV7-8 and TRBJ1-2, with a tentative D call TRBD1 (5 bases). The read comes to an end 3 residues before the CDR3 does, leaving the germline J gene to fill in the end. The germline V gene has CDR1 SGHVS and CDR2 FQNEAQ. This CDR3 has 13 amino acids. V was pared by 1 base and J by 3 bases, with 6 bases between.

Details on this clone: The read is 3 residues too short to cover the CDR3 end, so that end is filled in from the germline J gene. The genes are TRBV2 and TRBJ2-2, with D tentatively TRBD1 (6 bases). The CDR3 spans 15 residues. With 4 bases removed from V and 0 bases from J, the gap between germline ends came to 9 bases. CDR1 is SNHLY, CDR2 FYNNEI, per germline. CDR3 loop: CASSGGRANTGELFF. The sequenced part of the CDR3 DNA is TGTGCCAGCAGTGGGGGGCGCGCGAACACCGGGGAG. Based on the CDR3 plus reference TRBV2 and TRBJ2-2, the full variable domain is EPEVTQTPSHQVTQMGQEVILRCVPISNHLYFYWYRQILGQKVEFLVSFYNNEISEKSEIFDDQFSVERPDGSNFTLKIRSTKLEDSAMYFCASSGGRANTGELFFGEGSRLTVL.

Points on this clone: The CDR3 is cut off 3 residues early in the read; its end comes from the germline J gene. This rearrangement joins TRBV7-3 to TRBJ2-3; the match to TRBD1 covers 9 bases. CDR1 is SGHTA and CDR2 is FQGTGA in the germline V gene. CDR3 size: 14 residues. The ends lost 5 bases at V and 4 bases at J; junction bases unmatched: 4. CDR3 DNA, as far as it was read: TGTGCCAGCAGCCCAGGACAGGGGCCAGATACG. Its translation is CASSPGQGPDT. The CDR3, in full, reads CASSPGQGPDTQYF. Supplemented by reference TRBV7-3 and TRBJ2-3, the full variable domain reads GAGVSQTPSNKVTEKGKYVELRCDPISGHTALYWYRQSLGQGPEFLIYFQGTGAADDSGLPNDRFFAVRPEGSVSTLKIQRTERGDSAVYLCASSPGQGPDTQYFGPGTRLTVL.

The DNA read from the CDR3 is TGCGCCAGCAGCTTGAAGGGGGCCACCGGGGAG. The encoded protein is CASSLKGATGE. The entire CDR3 reads CASSLKGATGELFF. The V gene is TRBV5-1, the J gene TRBJ2-2; 7 bases fit TRBD1. The read comes to an end 3 residues before the CDR3 does, leaving the germline J gene to fill in the end. The V gene end was trimmed by 1 base and the J gene end by 4 bases; junction bases not matched to a gene: 1. The CDR3 extends over 14 amino acids. CDR1 and CDR2 from the germline V gene are SGHRS and YFSETQ.

About this clone: Read coverage stops 3 residues before the CDR3 terminus; the germline J gene supplies the remainder. This rearrangement joins TRBV20-1 to TRBJ1-2; possibly TRBD1 for D (5 bases). This CDR3 is built from 12 residues. Deletions cut 6 bases from V and 2 bases from J, with 10 bases between. Germline lookup yields CDR1 DFQATT and CDR2 SNEGSKA (reference sequence). The covered CDR3 bases are TGCAGTGCCTTGCAGGGAAACTATGGC. It translates to CSALQGNYG. The entire CDR3 protein reads CSALQGNYGYTF.

Note on this clone: The CDR3 end lies 3 residues beyond the end of the read and is filled in from the germline J gene. The genes are TRBV11-1 and TRBJ2-5; tentatively, D is TRBD1 (5 bases). Trimming shortened V by 5 bases and J by 3 bases, and 13 bases separated the two germline ends. Germline V lookup: CDR1 SGHAT, CDR2 FQDESV (reference sequence). This CDR3 has 14 amino acids. The CDR3 region is CASSPRLGEETQYF. CDR3 DNA, as far as it was read: TGTGCCAGCAGCCCCAGGTTAGGGGAAGAGACC.

As to this clone: Read sequence stops 3 residues before the CDR3 end, and the germline J gene provides the missing end. The genes are TRBV2 and TRBJ1-5, with D uncertain. Trimming cost V 4 bases and J 3 bases, with 7 bases left between them. The length of the CDR3 is 13 residues. The germline gives CDR1 SNHLY, CDR2 FYNNEI. The CDR3 loop reads CASSGDTNQPQHF. The part of the CDR3 DNA that was read is TGTGCCAGCAGTGGTGACACCAATCAGCCC.

The sequenced CDR3 bases are TGTGCCAGTAGTATGAAGGGTGGC. Translating gives CASSMKGG. From start to end, the CDR3 is CASSMKGGYTF. This chain uses TRBV19 with TRBJ1-2, with D unclear. The read ends 3 residues before the CDR3 terminus; that terminus is restored from the germline J gene. The germline CDR1 and CDR2 sequences are LNHDA and SQIVND (reference sequence). The CDR3 is 11 residues long. Trimming pared 3 bases from V and 7 bases from J, leaving 6 bases between.

Notes on this clone: The sequence runs out 3 residues before the end of the CDR3; the remainder is reconstructed from the germline J gene. The gene calls are TRBV29-1 and TRBJ2-1; D is possibly TRBD2 (6 bases). This CDR3 has 17 residues. CDR1 and CDR2 (germline): SQVTM, ANQGSEA. V dropped 8 bases and J dropped 4 bases, with 27 bases sitting between them. The sequenced part of the CDR3 DNA is TGCAGCCCGAGGAGGGCAGGGAATTTAGAGGGATACAATGAG. Its protein is CSPRRAGNLEGYNE. From start to end, the CDR3 is CSPRRAGNLEGYNEQFF.

Turning to this clone: The read terminates 3 residues before the CDR3 end, so the remaining end is supplied by the germline J gene. V usage is TRBV7-6 and J usage is TRBJ2-1; perhaps TRBD2 as D (5 bases). V gave up 1 base and J gave up 6 bases, with 10 bases separating them. Per germline, CDR1 SGHVS and CDR2 FNYEAQ. The CDR3 spans 14 residues. The chain's CDR3 is CASSLDPTSNEQFF. The DNA read from the CDR3 is TGTGCCAGCAGCTTAGACCCCACTAGCAATGAG.

As to this clone: The read comes to an end 3 residues before the CDR3 does, leaving the germline J gene to fill in the end. The chain recombines TRBV6-1 with TRBJ2-3; D unclear. The CDR3 covers 16 residues. V was pared by 4 bases and J by 2 bases, with 16 bases between. Per germline, CDR1 MNHNS and CDR2 SASEGT. CDR3 sequence reads: CASSVLAASNTDTQYF. The covered CDR3 bases are TGTGCCAGCAGTGTGTTAGCAGCCTCAAACACAGATACG.

Turning to this clone: The read halts 3 residues ahead of the CDR3 end, with the missing end drawn from the germline J gene. The genes are TRBV19 and TRBJ2-1; possibly TRBD1 for D (6 bases). This CDR3 has 14 amino acids. Germline CDR1 is LNHDA and CDR2 is SQIVND (reference sequence). Trimming pared 6 bases from V and 4 bases from J, leaving 13 bases between. CDR3 loop: CASRPGTPYNEQFF. The CDR3 DNA, read in part, is TGTGCCAGTAGACCCGGGACACCGTACAATGAG.

About this clone itself: The read is 3 residues too short to cover the CDR3 end, so that end is filled in from the germline J gene. V is TRBV5-1 and J is TRBJ1-1, with 7 nucleotides matching TRBD1. Trimming at V came to 4 bases and at J to 4 bases, leaving 7 bases not matched to a gene. The CDR3 has 14 residues. The germline gives CDR1 SGHRS, CDR2 YFSETQ. CDR3 in amino acids: CASSGGQMFTEAFF. The CDR3 DNA, read in part, is TGCGCCAGCAGCGGGGGACAGATGTTCACTGAA.

About this clone: The missing CDR3 end, 3 residues past where the read stops, is filled in from the germline J gene. The chain couples TRBV7-2 to TRBJ2-7, with D possibly matching TRBD1 (6 bases). Germline-derived CDR1 and CDR2 are SGHTA and FQGNSA. The CDR3 consists of 13 residues. V gave up 5 bases and J gave up 4 bases, with 12 bases separating them. CDR3 bases read: TGTGCCAGCAGCCGGGACAATAAATACGAG. It encodes CASSRDNKYE. The CDR3 as a whole reads CASSRDNKYEQYF.

The covered CDR3 bases are TGCGCCAGCAGCATAGAGAACACCGGGGAG. It encodes CASSIENTGE. The full CDR3 protein reads CASSIENTGELFF. The J gene is TRBJ2-2, the V gene TRBV5-1; D gene ambiguous. The observed sequence ends 3 residues before the CDR3 terminus, with the missing tail filled in from the germline J gene. Trimming took 4 bases from V and 1 from J, leaving 5 bases between them. Germline CDR1 is SGHRS and CDR2 is YFSETQ. The CDR3 runs to 13 residues.